This T cell receptor beta chain was identified in a study of human T cells and chemical hapten exposure. Overall study: Alopecia areata, totalis or universalis affected patients who were mostly female. General study findings and limits: Healthy individuals' immune responses may differ from those of donors, who had alopecia.

Details on this clonotype: Antigen: not known.

Time point here: pre-sensitization, week 0. This sample's treatment: therapeutic diphenylcyclopropenone sensitization with weekly scalp DPC. TCRdb re-called the RACE reads through MiXCR, storing one row per CDR3 protein. The sample holds around 300,000 distinct CDR3 sequences, almost 8% seen once. The receptor was derived from a man aged 18 to 29 with alopecia areata. Some clones in this sample may be carry-over from other donors' samples. Source: whole blood, taken in connection with sensitization to the hapten diphenylcyclopropenone (DPC).

The CDR3 loop reads CSARDSGNYGYTF. The CDR3, as DNA: TGCAGTGCTAGAGATTCAGGGAACTATGGCTACACCTTC. The chain is built from TRBV20-1 and TRBJ1-2; TRBD1 is a possible D gene (5 bases). Trimming pared 0 bases from V and 2 bases from J, leaving 7 bases between. The germline V gene encodes CDR1 DFQATT and CDR2 SNEGSKA (reference sequence). CDR3 size: 13 residues.